Listed below are T cell receptor beta chains from one sample, sequenced in a study of T-cell memory formation after mild COVID-19. MiXCR, run by TCRdb on the 5' RACE reads, gives a single entry per CDR3 protein. The sample records hundreds of thousands of distinct CDR3 sequences, about a sixth being singletons. Sequencing was performed on PBMCs or a T cell subset sorted from them (not recorded which). The receptors shown here come from a man in his late teens or twenties who had mild COVID-19 (a few samples of this study predate the infection). Cell type and time point are not known. Both conserved end residues are part of each CDR3. D genes are given only for firm matches.

v_gene	j_gene	d_gene	CDR3aa
TRBV7-2	TRBJ2-3	NA	CASSFYAGAEDTQYF
TRBV2	TRBJ1-2	TRBD1	CASSTTGSGYTF
TRBV27	TRBJ1-1	NA	CASRTAWGAMNTEAFF
TRBV7-6	TRBJ2-1	TRBD1	CASRQIPGQGFDEQFF
TRBV6-4	TRBJ2-2	NA	CASSDTNTGELFF
TRBV7-2	TRBJ2-5	NA	CASSPRVLETQYF
TRBV7-9	TRBJ2-5	NA	CASIYGGGETQYF
TRBV21-1	TRBJ2-4	NA	CASSKVGDREVDIQYF
TRBV12-3/TRBV12-4	TRBJ1-5	NA	CASSLKGWNQPQHF
TRBV20-1	TRBJ1-4	TRBD1	CSADDGTGRSEKLFF
TRBV20-1	TRBJ1-5	NA	CRPRFMPQHF
TRBV7-2	TRBJ2-5	NA	CASSPRQQETQYF
TRBV7-9	TRBJ2-7	TRBD1	CASSPWTGPHEQYF
TRBV7-2	TRBJ1-6	NA	CASGGRFGSPLHF
TRBV13	TRBJ2-5	TRBD1	CASSLGTGHGLETQYF
TRBV5-1	TRBJ1-1	TRBD1	CASSSQGGMNTEAFF